Listed here are 19 T cell receptor beta chains from one sample, sequenced in a study of blood T cell repertoires in COVID-19. Repertoires were generated with immunoSEQ multiplex PCR, while TCRdb's copy carries only in-frame clones and drops some. The table records some 290,000 clones, about nine tenths of them present only once. What was sequenced was peripheral blood. The receptors originated from a woman aged 25 to 45 with COVID-19, enrolled during active disease.

The chain links TRBV2 to TRBJ2-7; D ambiguous. The CDR3 runs 13 residues. V was pared by 6 bases and J by 2 bases, with 11 bases between. Germline V gene sequence: CDR1 SNHLY, CDR2 FYNNEI. CDR3 in amino acids: CASRSAGTYEQYF. CDR3 nucleotides: TGTGCCAGCAGATCCGCAGGAACCTACGAGCAGTACTTC.

This rearrangement joins TRBV2 to TRBJ1-4; TRBD1 aligns across 8 bases. The length of the CDR3 is 14 residues. Unmatched junction bases numbered 5, after V lost 3 bases and J lost 8 bases. CDR1 and CDR2 (germline): SNHLY, FYNNEI. The CDR3, as DNA: TGTGCCAGCAGTGACGGCAGGGGGCTCGAAAAACTGTTTTTT. As protein: CASSDGRGLEKLFF. The full variable domain, with the rest looked up from reference TRBV2 and TRBJ1-4, is EPEVTQTPSHQVTQMGQEVILRCVPISNHLYFYWYRQILGQKVEFLVSFYNNEISEKSEIFDDQFSVERPDGSNFTLKIRSTKLEDSAMYFCASSDGRGLEKLFFGSGTQLSVL.

CDR3 DNA: TGTGCCAGCATCGGGACTAGCGGACAAGAGACCCAGTACTTC. Protein product: CASIGTSGQETQYF. The J gene is TRBJ2-5, the V gene TRBV7-8, with 11 bases aligning to TRBD2. After removal of 7 bases from V and 2 bases from J, the junction contained 3 bases not matched to a gene. Germline CDR1 is SGHVS and CDR2 is FQNEAQ. The length of the CDR3 is 14 residues.

The chain carries TRBV19 and TRBJ1-5; tentatively, D is TRBD1 (5 bases). V lost 2 bases and J 5 bases, leaving 10 bases between the germline ends. Per germline, CDR1 LNHDA and CDR2 SQIVND (reference sequence). The CDR3 has 14 residues. CDR3 nucleotides: TGTGCCAGTAGTATATTTGGGGGGGATCAGCCCCAGCATTTT. Protein product: CASSIFGGDQPQHF.

The gene calls are TRBV28 and TRBJ1-5; weak D call: TRBD1 (6 bases). The CDR3 runs to 16 residues. V gave up 6 bases and J gave up 3 bases, with 18 bases separating them. Germline V gene data show CDR1 as MDHEN and CDR2 as SYDVKM. In DNA form, the CDR3 reads TGTGCCAGCAGCAGTCACCAGGGGCGGTCCAATCAGCCCCAGCATTTT. Translating gives CASSSHQGRSNQPQHF.

The chain uses TRBV7-2 and TRBJ2-3; TRBD2 is a possible D gene (5 bases). From germline, CDR1 is SGHTA and CDR2 FQGNSA. V lost 0 bases and J lost 3, with 10 bases in between. The CDR3 covers 15 residues. The CDR3 region has the DNA TGTGCCAGCAGCTTAGCTGGCGGGTGGACAGATACGCAGTATTTT. Its protein product is CASSLAGGWTDTQYF.

The genes are TRBV15 and TRBJ1-6, with 10 bases aligning to TRBD1. The CDR3 spans 17 residues. J was trimmed by 7 bases and V by 0 bases; bases with no gene match: 6. Germline lookup yields CDR1 LNHNV and CDR2 YYDKDF (reference sequence). In DNA form, the CDR3 reads TGTGCCACCAGCAGAGATTACGCGGGACAGGGGAATTCACCCCTCCACTTT. Translating it yields CATSRDYAGQGNSPLHF. The full variable domain, in which reference TRBV15 and TRBJ1-6 provide the parts outside the CDR3, is DAMVIQNPRYQVTQFGKPVTLSCSQTLNHNVMYWYQQKSSQAPKLLFHYYDKDFNNEADTPDNFQSRRPNTSFCFLDIRSPGLGDTAMYLCATSRDYAGQGNSPLHFGNGTRLTVT.

The chain combines TRBV3-1 (or the pseudogene TRBV3-2) with TRBJ2-5; D not resolved. The CDR3 has 14 residues. V lost 3 bases and J 2 bases, leaving 10 bases between the germline ends. The germline V gene has CDR1 LGHDT and CDR2 YNNKEL (reference sequence). As DNA, the CDR3 is TGTGCCAGCAGCCAGATGTCACAGCAAGAGACCCAGTACTTC. It yields the protein CASSQMSQQETQYF.

This chain links TRBV5-1 with TRBJ1-4, with 9 bases matching TRBD1. Germline V gives CDR1 SGHRS, CDR2 YFSETQ. This CDR3 is 15 amino acids long. V gave up 3 bases and J gave up 8 bases; unmatched junction bases: 8. The CDR3 here is CASSSGYRGREKLFF. The CDR3 DNA follows: TGCGCCAGCAGCTCGGGATACAGGGGGCGCGAAAAACTGTTTTTT. Full variable domain (outside the CDR3, taken from reference TRBV5-1 and TRBJ1-4): KAGVTQTPRYLIKTRGQQVTLSCSPISGHRSVSWYQQTPGQGLQFLFEYFSETQRNKGNFPGRFSGRQFSNSRSEMNVSTLELGDSALYLCASSSGYRGREKLFFGSGTQLSVL.

The chain has TRBV19 and TRBJ2-1, with TRBD2 matching 9 bases. The CDR3 runs 19 residues. V dropped 5 bases and J dropped 3; count of bases not matched to a gene: 17. Germline V gene sequence: CDR1 LNHDA, CDR2 SQIVND (reference sequence). CDR3 sequence: CASSRPLGGRAHHYNEQFF. The CDR3 nucleotides are TGTGCCAGTAGTCGCCCTCTCGGCGGGAGGGCCCACCACTACAATGAGCAGTTCTTC.

CDR3 coding DNA: TGTGCCAGCAGCCAAGACGCCAGCGGGAGCTACAATGAGCAGTTCTTC. As protein: CASSQDASGSYNEQFF. The chain couples TRBV3-1 (or the pseudogene TRBV3-2) to TRBJ2-1; 8 bases are shared with TRBD2. The V segment lost 0 bases and the J segment 3 bases; nucleotides outside the gene matches: 4. CDR1 and CDR2 (germline): LGHDT, YNNKEL (reference sequence). This CDR3 region has 16 residues.

The chain joins TRBV7-9 to TRBJ2-7; the match to TRBD1 covers 8 bases. Germline V gene data show CDR1 as SEHNR and CDR2 as FQNEAQ (reference sequence). CDR3 length equals 13 residues. V lost 4 bases and J lost 5; bases outside the gene matches: 4. CDR3 residues: CASSSQGGHEQYF. DNA of the CDR3: TGTGCCAGCAGCTCACAGGGGGGCCACGAGCAGTACTTC. Filled out from reference TRBV7-9 and TRBJ2-7, the complete variable domain reads DTGVSQNPRHKITKRGQNVTFRCDPISEHNRLYWYRQTLGQGPEFLTYFQNEAQLEKSRLLSDRFSAERPKGSFSTLEIQRTEQGDSAMYLCASSSQGGHEQYFGPGTRLTVT.

The CDR3 coding sequence is TGCAGCGTGCCCCGACAGGGGGACTCCTACGAGCAGTACTTC. Translating it yields CSVPRQGDSYEQYF. This chain uses TRBV29-1 with TRBJ2-7, with 9 bases lining up with TRBD1. Germline CDR1 SQVTM, CDR2 ANQGSEA. This CDR3 spans 14 amino acids. V trimming: 6 bases; J trimming: 0 bases; junction bases outside the gene matches: 6.

The chain is built from TRBV27 and TRBJ1-2, with D perhaps matching TRBD1 (5 bases). The germline gives CDR1 MNHEY, CDR2 SMNVEV (reference sequence). This CDR3 has 15 amino acids. Trimming pared 3 bases from V and 2 bases from J, leaving 13 bases between. CDR3 in DNA: TGTGCCAGCAGTTTGGACCAGGGCCAGAACTATGGCTACACCTTC. Protein: CASSLDQGQNYGYTF.

J is TRBJ1-4 and V is TRBV30; 8 bases are a match to TRBD1. V was pared by 7 bases and J by 7 bases, with 8 bases of the junction left unmatched. Germline CDR1 is GTSNPN and CDR2 is SVGIG (reference sequence). The CDR3 contains 13 residues. The CDR3 DNA sequence: TGTGCCTCCTCGACAGGGGACGGTGAAAAACTGTTTTTT. Protein product: CASSTGDGEKLFF.

This chain connects TRBV5-1 to TRBJ2-7; tentatively, D is TRBD2 (5 bases). CDR1 SGHRS and CDR2 YFSETQ come from the germline V gene. V was trimmed by 1 base and J by 3 bases, leaving 11 bases between them. CDR3 size: 14 residues. The CDR3 DNA sequence: TGCGCCAGCAGCTTGCACGGGAAACACTACGAGCAGTACTTC. Translating it yields CASSLHGKHYEQYF.

V gene TRBV6-4 combines with J gene TRBJ1-6, with D possibly being TRBD1 (5 bases). This CDR3 spans 13 amino acids. CDR1 is MRHNA and CDR2 is SNTAGT in the germline V gene. Trimming stripped 4 bases from V and 9 bases from J, with 10 bases between. CDR3 coding DNA: TGTGCCAGCAGTGTTCAGGGAGGTTCACCCCTCCACTTT. It specifies CASSVQGGSPLHF.

The rearrangement joins TRBV30 to TRBJ1-2, with D uncertain. This CDR3 has 12 amino acids. The germline V gene has CDR1 GTSNPN and CDR2 SVGIG (reference sequence). Trimming cost V 2 bases and J 12 bases, with 16 bases left between them. CDR3 in amino acids: CAWSRGGGLDTF. The CDR3 bases are TGTGCCTGGAGTCGTGGAGGAGGGCTGGACACCTTC. Filled out from reference TRBV30 and TRBJ1-2, the complete variable domain reads SQTIHQWPATLVQPVGSPLSLECTVEGTSNPNLYWYRQAAGRGLQLLFYSVGIGQISSEVPQNLSASRPQDRQFILSSKKLLLSDSGFYLCAWSRGGGLDTFGSGTRLTVV.

This chain uses TRBV2 with TRBJ1-2, with D perhaps TRBD1 (5 bases). Germline lookup yields CDR1 SNHLY and CDR2 FYNNEI. V was trimmed by 2 bases and J by 8 bases, leaving 12 bases between them. The CDR3 is 13 amino acids. The CDR3 nucleotides read TGTGCCAGCAGTGAATACAGGATGGGGGGCTACACCTTC. It specifies CASSEYRMGGYTF.